A few counts support the clone carrying this T cell receptor beta chain. Its cognate antigen is unknown. The sample is drawn from a study of cytomegalovirus exposure and HLA in healthy donors. General study results and limits: On later analysis, the bulk of CMV-associated TCR beta chains appeared to be HLA-restricted. A later analysis linked some 17,000 TCR beta sequences to HLA alleles at 0.05 false discovery rate. When analyzed later, a missense DCLRE1C variant was found to be linked to TCR beta V- and J-gene trimming.

Vbeta (60) and Jbeta (13) primers were used in the PCR. Libraries were prepared by immunoSEQ multiplex PCR; TCRdb keeps only in-frame clonotypes and omits some of them. The repertoire has about 100,000 clones, roughly 78% of them found once; the top ten carry less than 9.5%. Germline V CDR1 and CDR2: GTSNPN, SVGIG (reference sequence). The CDR3 loop spans 15 amino acids. V dropped 2 bases and J dropped 0; count of bases not matched to a gene: 3. The rearrangement joins TRBV30 to TRBJ1-4, with TRBD1 identical over 7 bases. Specimen: PBMCs. The sequence was collected from a man aged 25-45 years in good health and CMV-seronegative. The CDR3 region is CAWSSGQATNEKLFF. CDR3 nucleotides: TGTGCCTGGAGTTCCGGACAGGCAACTAATGAAAAACTGTTTTTT.